This record looks at one T cell receptor (beta chain) sequence and its context. No antigen is known for it. This specimen belongs to a study of cytomegalovirus exposure and HLA in healthy donors. Study-wide findings and caveats: A later analysis, which compared TCR beta chains of equal frequency, found the HLA-associated ones more clonally expanded. Sequencing likely generated an artifact that appeared as a cluster of highly shared sequence variants.

The PCR had 60 Vbeta and 13 Jbeta primers. Sequenced by immunoSEQ multiplex PCR; TCRdb stores in-frame clones only, minus some. The sample consists of over 120,000 clones, roughly 78% of them appearing once. Germline V gene data show CDR1 as MNHEY and CDR2 as SVGAGI. Trimming removed 6 bases from V and 2 bases from J, with 16 bases in between. The CDR3 totals 15 residues. Sequenced input: PBMCs. The V and J genes are TRBV6-5 and TRBJ1-2; weak D call: TRBD1 (5 bases). The source of this sequence is a female donor in good health and CMV-seronegative. Here the CDR3 DNA reads TGTGCCAGCAGACCGACAGAAATTCTAAACTATGGCTACACCTTC. This translates into CASRPTEILNYGYTF.